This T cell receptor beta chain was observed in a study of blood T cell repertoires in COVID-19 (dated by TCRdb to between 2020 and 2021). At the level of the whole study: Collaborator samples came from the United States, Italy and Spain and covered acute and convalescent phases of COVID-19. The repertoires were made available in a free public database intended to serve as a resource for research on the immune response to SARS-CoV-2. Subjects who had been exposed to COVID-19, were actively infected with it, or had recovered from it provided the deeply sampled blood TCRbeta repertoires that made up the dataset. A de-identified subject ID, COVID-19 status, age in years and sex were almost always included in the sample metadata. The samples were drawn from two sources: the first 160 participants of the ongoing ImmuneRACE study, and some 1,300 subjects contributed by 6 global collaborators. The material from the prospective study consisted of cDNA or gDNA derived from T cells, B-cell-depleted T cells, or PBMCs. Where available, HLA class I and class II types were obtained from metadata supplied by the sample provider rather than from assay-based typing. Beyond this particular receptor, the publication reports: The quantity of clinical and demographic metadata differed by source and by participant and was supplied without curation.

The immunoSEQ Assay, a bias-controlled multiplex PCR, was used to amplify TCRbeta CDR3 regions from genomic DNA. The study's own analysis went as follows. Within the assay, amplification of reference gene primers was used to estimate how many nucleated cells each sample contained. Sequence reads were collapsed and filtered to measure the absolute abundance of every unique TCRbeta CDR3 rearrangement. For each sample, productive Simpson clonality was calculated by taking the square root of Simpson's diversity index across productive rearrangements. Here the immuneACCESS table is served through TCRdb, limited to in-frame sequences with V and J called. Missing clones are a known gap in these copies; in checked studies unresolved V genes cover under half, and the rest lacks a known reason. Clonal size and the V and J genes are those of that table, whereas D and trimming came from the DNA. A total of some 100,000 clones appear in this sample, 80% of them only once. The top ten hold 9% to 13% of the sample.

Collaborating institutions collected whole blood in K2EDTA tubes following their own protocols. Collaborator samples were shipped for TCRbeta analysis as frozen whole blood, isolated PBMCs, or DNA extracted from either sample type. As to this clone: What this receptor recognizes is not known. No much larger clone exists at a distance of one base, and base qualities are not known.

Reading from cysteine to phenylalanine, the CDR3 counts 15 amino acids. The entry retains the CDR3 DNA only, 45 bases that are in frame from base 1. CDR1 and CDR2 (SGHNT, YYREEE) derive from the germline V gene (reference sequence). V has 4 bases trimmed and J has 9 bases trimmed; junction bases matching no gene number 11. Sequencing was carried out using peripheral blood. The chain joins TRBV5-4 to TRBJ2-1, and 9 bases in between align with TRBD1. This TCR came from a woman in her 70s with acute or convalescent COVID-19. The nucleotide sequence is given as TGTGCCAGCAGCGCCAGGGACAGGGCCTTCGGTGAGCAGTTCTTC. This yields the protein CASSARDRAFGEQFF.